The following is a T cell receptor (beta chain) sequence with its context. The specificity of this receptor is unknown. Base quality data are lacking; no much larger clone is found one base away. The immunoSEQ Assay was used to sequence TCR beta CDR3 regions from DNA. The paper's processing steps were these. T cell density was computed as TCR beta template counts normalized to usable DNA estimated by amplifying housekeeping genes. Using the preseqR package, richness was estimated by extrapolating to 120,000 templates for tissue samples and 400,000 templates for PBMC samples. Clonality was calculated as one minus Pielou's evenness. Tissue-enriched TCRs were identified by differential abundance testing using productive amino-acid clonotypes, minimum total count 5 and alpha 0.1. The Jaccard Index and the Morisita Overlap Index were used to measure how much the repertoires overlapped between compartments. TCR beta CDR3s were clustered by GLIPH together with public tetramer-defined viral CDR3s, and at least three viral sequences plus V-gene enrichment were required for viral motifs. TCRdb re-hosts the immuneACCESS table, in-frame sequences only. Its copies lack some clones; in the studies checked, an unresolved V gene accounts for under half of them, and the cause for the rest is not known. Clonal size and the V and J genes are those of that table, whereas D and trimming came from the DNA. Here the sample has fewer than 30,000 clones; about 90% occur a single time. Clones ranked in the top ten supply roughly 0.99% of the sample.

From V the trimming removes 6 bases and from J it removes 7 bases, while the gene matches leave 3 bases of the junction unaccounted for. Its CDR3 holds 13 amino acids, cysteine through phenylalanine. The retained sequence is limited to the CDR3, 39 bases, with the frame set at the first base. As encoded in the germline V gene, CDR1 is MNHEY while CDR2 is SVGAGI. The data are from a study of T cells in localized non-small cell lung cancer (dated by TCRdb to the early 2020s). About the study as a whole: T cell repertoires of 200 to 250 early-stage NSCLC patients were analyzed, with tumors being compared against uninvolved tumor-adjacent lungs. Of the NSCLC patients, about 130 were male and approximately 99 were female, and the mean age was approximately 69 years. The cohort was made up of a few hundred treatment-naive NSCLC patients whose localized lung tumors had been resected.

At diagnosis, tumor, uninvolved tumor-adjacent lung and peripheral blood were collected and then preserved as a mix of FFPE and fresh-frozen material. For TCR repertoire profiling, blood samples were analyzed in the form of peripheral blood mononuclear cells. General conclusions and limits of the study: Because multi-region tumor sequencing was not performed, intratumor heterogeneity could not be ruled out. A median of 57 of the top 100 tumor clones were detected in paired uninvolved adjacent lung, and 28 of these tumor clones were also found among the top 100 clones of the paired uninvolved adjacent lung. Uninvolved tumor-adjacent lung showed the highest T cell clonality, higher than tumor, which suggests more focused antigenic responses in the uninvolved tumor-adjacent lung. Longer overall survival was associated with higher T cell density in blood, whereas shorter survival was associated with higher clonality in adjacent lung. Because the study design was exploratory, TCR variables were selected using unadjusted p-values without false-discovery rate correction.

The V and J segments used are TRBV6-5 and TRBJ2-1, with 10 bases matching TRBD1. This TCR was sampled from a woman aged 35 to 75 with stage I lung adenocarcinoma. The source was peripheral blood, collected before any cancer treatment. This receptor has the CDR3 CASRDRGVNEQFF. Read as DNA, the sequence is TGTGCCAGCAGGGACAGGGGGGTGAATGAGCAGTTCTTC.